These 11 T cell receptor beta chains originate from one sample sequenced in a study of blood T cell repertoires in COVID-19. The repertoire was sequenced with immunoSEQ multiplex PCR; TCRdb's copy has only in-frame clones and lacks some. Counted here are about 30,000 clones, roughly nine tenths occurring once; the ten biggest clones make up 9.3%. The sequencing sample was made of peripheral blood. Every receptor here comes from a human donor in a cohort sampled during active COVID-19.

This clone was observed a handful of times. The V and J genes are TRBV4-1 and TRBJ2-2, with D maybe TRBD2 (5 bases). The V end was cut by 3 bases, the J end by 6 bases, with 20 bases between. Germline lookup yields CDR1 MGHRA and CDR2 YSYEKL. This CDR3 comprises 17 residues. The CDR3 nucleotides read TGCGCCAGCAGCCACGATTCGCCGGGAAATTCCGCCGGGGAGCTGTTTTTT. Translating it yields CASSHDSPGNSAGELFF.

The chain uses TRBV10-1 and TRBJ2-1; D remains unclear. CDR3 length: 16 residues. The V gene lost 0 bases and the J gene lost 6 bases, with 15 bases spanning the gap. CDR1 and CDR2 (germline): WNHNN, SYGVQD (reference sequence). CDR3 sequence reads: CASSESGPTGFNEQFF. CDR3 in DNA: TGCGCCAGCAGTGAGTCTGGGCCCACCGGATTCAATGAGCAGTTCTTC.

This sequence joins TRBV11-2 and TRBJ2-1, with 9 bases aligning to TRBD2. The CDR3 runs 15 residues. CDR1 and CDR2 (germline): SGHAT, FQNNGV. The junction had 10 bases not matched to a gene; V was cut back by 4 bases and J by 9 bases. The CDR3: CASSSASGAGGEQFF. For the CDR3, the DNA is TGTGCCAGCAGCTCGGCTAGCGGGGCGGGGGGTGAGCAGTTCTTC.

This rearrangement joins TRBV3-1 (or the pseudogene TRBV3-2) to TRBJ2-5; TRBD1 might be the D (5 bases). Trimming cost V 2 bases and J 3 bases, with 10 bases left between them. The CDR3 has 14 amino acids. CDR1 and CDR2 from the germline V gene are LGHDT and YNNKEL (reference sequence). CDR3 DNA: TGTGCCAGCAGCCAACAGGCAGGGAAAGAGACCCAGTACTTC. Its translation is CASSQQAGKETQYF.

The chain recombines TRBV6-5 with TRBJ2-1; D may be TRBD2 (6 bases). V gave up 5 bases and J gave up 6 bases, with 11 bases separating them. CDR3 size: 13 residues. Germline values: CDR1 MNHEY, CDR2 SVGAGI. The CDR3 region is CASSKHSGNEQFF. CDR3 coding DNA: TGTGCCAGCAGTAAGCATAGCGGCAATGAGCAGTTCTTC.

This clone appeared once. The V gene is TRBV18, the J gene TRBJ2-7; a possible D gene is TRBD1 (6 bases). CDR1 is KGHSH, CDR2 LQKENI, per germline. V was clipped by 1 base and J by 5 bases, with 15 bases between them. CDR3 size: 15 residues. The chain's CDR3 is CASSPRRQDHHEQYF. DNA for the CDR3: TGTGCCAGCTCACCACGGAGACAGGACCACCACGAGCAGTACTTC.

This CDR3 is CASSTRQGGNNEQFF. Here the CDR3 DNA reads TGTGCCAGCAGCACCCGACAGGGGGGGAACAATGAGCAGTTCTTC. The chain uses TRBV21-1 and TRBJ2-1; the table's D call of TRBD1 was not tested on the DNA. TRBV21-1 represents a pseudogene. The CDR3 runs to 15 residues.

The chain has TRBV7-6 and TRBJ2-3; 11 nucleotides agree with TRBD2. Germline loops: CDR1 SGHVS, CDR2 FNYEAQ. Trimming removed 6 bases from V and 5 bases from J; junction bases left unmatched: 7. The CDR3 runs 15 residues. DNA for the CDR3: TGTGCCAGCAGTCCAACTAGCGGGGGTGTAGATACGCAGTATTTT. Its protein is CASSPTSGGVDTQYF.

This sequence joins TRBV15 and TRBJ2-7, with D possibly TRBD1 on 5 matching bases. With 9 bases removed from V and 7 bases from J, the gap between germline ends came to 16 bases. Per germline, CDR1 LNHNV and CDR2 YYDKDF (reference sequence). The CDR3 sequence is 12 residues long. DNA for the CDR3: TGTGCCACAGGGCGCCCGCAGGGTGAGCAGTACTTC. Its translation: CATGRPQGEQYF.

The rearrangement uses TRBV6-5 and TRBJ1-1, with 7 bases aligning to TRBD1. Germline V gene data show CDR1 as MNHEY and CDR2 as SVGAGI. This CDR3 contains 15 residues. After removal of 5 bases from V and 4 bases from J, the junction contained 10 bases not matched to a gene. The CDR3 DNA sequence: TGTGCCAGCAGTAGTATGCCAGGGGGAGGCACTGAAGCTTTCTTT. Translating it yields CASSSMPGGGTEAFF.

The chain is built from TRBV3-1 (or the pseudogene TRBV3-2) and TRBJ1-1; D remains ambiguous. The CDR3 is 13 amino acids. The V gene's germline CDR1 is LGHDT and CDR2 YNNKEL (reference sequence). V lost 7 bases to trimming and J lost 3 bases, with 12 bases between them. The CDR3 here is CASIKEGYTEAFF. CDR3 in DNA: TGTGCCAGCATTAAAGAGGGTTACACTGAAGCTTTCTTT.